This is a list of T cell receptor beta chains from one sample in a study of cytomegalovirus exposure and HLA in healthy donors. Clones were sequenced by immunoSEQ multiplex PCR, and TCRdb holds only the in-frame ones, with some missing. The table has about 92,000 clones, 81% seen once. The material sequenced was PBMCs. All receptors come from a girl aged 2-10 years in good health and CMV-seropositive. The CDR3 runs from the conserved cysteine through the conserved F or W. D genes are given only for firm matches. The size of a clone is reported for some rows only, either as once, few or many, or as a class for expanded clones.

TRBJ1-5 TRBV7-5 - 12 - TGTGCCAGAAGCTTACACCGGGGACCCCAGCATTTT CARSLHRGPQHF
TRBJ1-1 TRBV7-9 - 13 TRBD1 TGTGCCAGCATGGGACAGGGACGGGGTGAAGCTTTCTTT CASMGQGRGEAFF
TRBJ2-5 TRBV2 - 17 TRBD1 TGTGCCAGCAGAACAATCCCTTTGGGACAGGGGATAGAGACCCAGTACTTC CASRTIPLGQGIETQYF
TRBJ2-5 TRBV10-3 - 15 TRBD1 TGTGCCATCAGTGCACGGAACAGGGGCCTGAAGACCCAGTACTTC CAISARNRGLKTQYF
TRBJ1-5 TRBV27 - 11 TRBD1 TGTGCCAGCGGAATGACAGGGCGGGTGCATTTT CASGMTGRVHF
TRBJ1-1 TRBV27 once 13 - TGTGCCAGCAGTTGGTCGGGAAACACTGAAGCTTTCTTT CASSWSGNTEAFF
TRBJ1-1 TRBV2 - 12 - TGTGCCAGCAATCCGGGAAGCACTGAAGCTTTCTTT CASNPGSTEAFF
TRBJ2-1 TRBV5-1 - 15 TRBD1 TGCGCCAGCAGCGGAGGACAGGGGAGGGTTAATGAGCAGTTCTTC CASSGGQGRVNEQFF
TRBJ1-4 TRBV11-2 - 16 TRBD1 TGTGCCAGCAGCTCCGTCGAGACAGGGTGGAACCGAAAACTGTTTTTT CASSSVETGWNRKLFF
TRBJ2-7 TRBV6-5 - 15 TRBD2 TGTGCCAGCAGACCCGGGACTAGCGGGAGGGACGAGCAGTACTTC CASRPGTSGRDEQYF
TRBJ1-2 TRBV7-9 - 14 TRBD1 TGTGCCAGCAGCCCGGACAGGGGGCTTCGGGGCTACACCTTC CASSPDRGLRGYTF
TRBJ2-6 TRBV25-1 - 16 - TGTGCCAGCAGTGACTACCCAGGGGCTGGGGCCAACGTCCTGACTTTC CASSDYPGAGANVLTF
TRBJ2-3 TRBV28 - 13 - TGTGCCAGCAGAAGACAGGCGACAGATACGCAGTATTTT CASRRQATDTQYF
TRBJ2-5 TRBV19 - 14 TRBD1 TGTGCCAGTAGTAGCCAGGGGGCGCGAGAGACCCAGTACTTC CASSSQGARETQYF
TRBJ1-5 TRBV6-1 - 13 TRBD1 TGTGCCAGCATGAGGGACAGCTATCAGCCCCAGCATTTT CASMRDSYQPQHF
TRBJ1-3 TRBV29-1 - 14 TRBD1 TGCAGCGTTGAAGAGACAGGGTCGGGAAACACCATATATTTT CSVEETGSGNTIYF
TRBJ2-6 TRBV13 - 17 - TGTGCCAGCAGCTTAGGCCGGGTTCACTCTGGGGCCAACGTCCTGACTTTC CASSLGRVHSGANVLTF
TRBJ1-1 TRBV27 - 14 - TGTGCCAGCAGTTTAGCAGGGGTGGACACTGAAGCTTTCTTT CASSLAGVDTEAFF
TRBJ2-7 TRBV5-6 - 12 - TGTGCCAGCAGCTTATTAGGGGGCGAGCAGTACTTC CASSLLGGEQYF
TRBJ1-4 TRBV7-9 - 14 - TGTGCCAGCAGCTTAGGGACCGGGGATGAAAAACTGTTTTTT CASSLGTGDEKLFF
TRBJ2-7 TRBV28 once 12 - TGTGCCTCGTACGGGATCGATTACGAGCAGTACTTC CASYGIDYEQYF
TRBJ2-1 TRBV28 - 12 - TGTGCCAGCAGTTCGGTTAACAATGAGCAGTTCTTC CASSSVNNEQFF
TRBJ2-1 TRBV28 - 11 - TGTGCCAGCGTAGGGGAGGATGAGCAGTTCTTC CASVGEDEQFF
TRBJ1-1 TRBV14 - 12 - TGTGCCAGCAGCCAAGTGGGCCCTGGGGCTTTCTTT CASSQVGPGAFF
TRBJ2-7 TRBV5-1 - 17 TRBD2 TGCGCCAGCAGCTATACAGCCGGGACTAGCGGGAGTTACGAGCAGTACTTC CASSYTAGTSGSYEQYF
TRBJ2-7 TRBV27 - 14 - TGTGCCAGCAGTTTACGGGACTCCCCCTACGAGCAGTACTTC CASSLRDSPYEQYF
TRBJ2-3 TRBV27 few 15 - TGTGCCAGCAGTTTATTGGCGGCCAACACAGATACGCAGTATTTT CASSLLAANTDTQYF
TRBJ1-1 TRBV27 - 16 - TGTGCCAGCAGATTGATTCTGGACAGTACGGGAACTGAAGCTTTCTTT CASRLILDSTGTEAFF
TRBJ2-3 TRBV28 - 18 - TGTGCCAGCAGTTTATGGTGGGGGCGGGAGCCCCTCACAGATACGCAGTATTTT CASSLWWGREPLTDTQYF
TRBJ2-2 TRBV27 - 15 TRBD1 TGTGCCAGCGGACCGGGACAGACGAACACCGGGGAGCTGTTTTTT CASGPGQTNTGELFF
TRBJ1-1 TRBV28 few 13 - TGTGCCAGCAGTTCAGGAAGACGGCCTGAAGCTTTCTTT CASSSGRRPEAFF
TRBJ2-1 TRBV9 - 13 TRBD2 TGTGCCAGCAGTCAGGGAGGGTACGATGAGCAGTTCTTC CASSQGGYDEQFF
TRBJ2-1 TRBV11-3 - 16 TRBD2 TGTGCCAGCAGCCGGGGACTAGCGGGAAACTACAATGAGCAGTTCTTC CASSRGLAGNYNEQFF
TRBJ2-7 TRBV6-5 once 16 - TGTGCCAGCAGTTTGGTGAGTCCCCGGCCGGGCTACGAGCAGTACTTC CASSLVSPRPGYEQYF
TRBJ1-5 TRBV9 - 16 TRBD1 TGTGCCAGCAGCCCCGGCGACAGGGGTGGGTTTCAGCCCCAGCATTTT CASSPGDRGGFQPQHF
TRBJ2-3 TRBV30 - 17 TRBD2 TGTGCCTGGATTACCGGACTAGCGGGGAGAGCCTCAGATACGCAGTATTTT CAWITGLAGRASDTQYF
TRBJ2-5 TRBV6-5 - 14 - TGTGCCAGCAGTTACGTCCGGAGTCAAGAGACCCAGTACTTC CASSYVRSQETQYF
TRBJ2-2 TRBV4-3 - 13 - TGCGCCAGCAGCCAAGTAACGGCCGGGGAGCTGTTTTTT CASSQVTAGELFF
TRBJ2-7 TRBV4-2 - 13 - TGTGCCAGCAGCCAAGAGGCAGAGGACGAGCAGTACTTC CASSQEAEDEQYF
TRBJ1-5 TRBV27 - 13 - TGTGCCAGCAGTAGCGCAGGGCTCAAGCCCCAGCATTTT CASSSAGLKPQHF
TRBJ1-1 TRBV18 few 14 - TGTGCCAGCTCACCAAGGAGGAAGGACACTGAAGCTTTCTTT CASSPRRKDTEAFF